What follows are 31 T cell receptor beta chains derived from one specimen sequenced in a study of control samples from healthy donors and cancer patients. This table comes from immunoSEQ multiplex PCR, and its TCRdb copy is limited to in-frame clones, with some not included. Of over 100,000 clones in the sample, approximately 90% were seen once. Sequences were obtained from blood. The receptors here all came from a woman aged 45-60 years in good health.

V and J are TRBV10-1 and TRBJ2-5; TRBD2 agrees at 9 bases. The CDR3 runs 14 residues. V shed 5 bases and J 4 bases; nucleotides not matched to a gene: 5. Germline V gene sequence: CDR1 WNHNN, CDR2 SYGVQD (reference sequence). CDR3 in amino acids: CASSTSGRIETQYF. CDR3 nucleotide sequence: TGCGCCAGCAGTACGAGCGGGAGGATAGAGACCCAGTACTTC.

The V call is TRBV14, the J call TRBJ2-5, with 7 bases lining up with TRBD2. J gave up 4 bases and V 0 bases, and 23 bases lay outside the gene matches. Germline-derived CDR1 and CDR2 are SGHDN and FVKESK. The length of the CDR3 is 21 residues. CDR3 region: CASSQDLFVSTSYPGGETQYF. The DNA of the CDR3 is TGTGCCAGCAGCCAAGATTTGTTTGTGTCGACTAGCTACCCCGGGGGAGAGACCCAGTACTTC.

The J gene is TRBJ2-3, the V gene TRBV7-6; unclear D gene. Trimming cost V 5 bases and J 2 bases, with 8 bases left between them. CDR1 is SGHVS and CDR2 is FNYEAQ in the germline V gene. This CDR3 is 13 amino acids long. The CDR3 nucleotides read TGTGCCAGCAGCCCCTACCCCACAGATACGCAGTATTTT. This gives the protein CASSPYPTDTQYF.

The chain links TRBV2 to TRBJ2-3; D perhaps matches TRBD2 (7 bases). Germline loops: CDR1 SNHLY, CDR2 FYNNEI. The CDR3 sequence is 16 residues long. Trimming shortened V by 7 bases and J by 1 base, and 18 bases separated the two germline ends. The CDR3 DNA is TGTGCCAGCAATGGGGTCTTAGGGGGGGGCACAGATACGCAGTATTTT. Protein: CASNGVLGGGTDTQYF. Looking up the rest from reference TRBV2 and TRBJ2-3 gives the full variable domain: EPEVTQTPSHQVTQMGQEVILRCVPISNHLYFYWYRQILGQKVEFLVSFYNNEISEKSEIFDDQFSVERPDGSNFTLKIRSTKLEDSAMYFCASNGVLGGGTDTQYFGPGTRLTVL.

The chain combines TRBV7-3 with TRBJ2-1; 8 bases match TRBD2. This CDR3 contains 16 residues. V gave up 7 bases and J gave up 2 bases; unmatched junction bases: 10. From germline, CDR1 is SGHTA and CDR2 FQGTGA. The CDR3 sequence: CASNIFTGGTYNEQFF. As DNA, the CDR3 is TGTGCCAGCAATATTTTTACGGGGGGGACCTACAATGAGCAGTTCTTC. Drawing the rest from reference TRBV7-3 and TRBJ2-1, the complete variable domain is GAGVSQTPSNKVTEKGKYVELRCDPISGHTALYWYRQSLGQGPEFLIYFQGTGAADDSGLPNDRFFAVRPEGSVSTLKIQRTERGDSAVYLCASNIFTGGTYNEQFFGPGTRLTVL.

The rearrangement joins TRBV27 to TRBJ2-5; maybe TRBD1 (6 bases). Trimming cost V 4 bases and J 2 bases, with 14 bases left between them. The CDR3 is 15 amino acids. Germline CDR1 reads MNHEY; CDR2 reads SMNVEV (reference sequence). Written as DNA, the CDR3 is TGTGCCAGCAGTTCTCGACAGGTGGGACAAGAGACCCAGTACTTC. Its protein is CASSSRQVGQETQYF.

The chain couples TRBV6-5 to TRBJ2-7, with 10 bases that match TRBD1. From germline, CDR1 is MNHEY and CDR2 SVGAGI. The J segment lost 5 bases and the V segment lost 10 bases, leaving 8 bases of the junction unmatched. The CDR3 length is 13 residues. CDR3 protein: CATRDRGPHEQYF. CDR3 DNA sequence: TGTGCCACCCGGGACAGGGGCCCTCACGAGCAGTACTTC.

The chain couples TRBV30 to TRBJ2-1; tentatively, D is TRBD2 (5 bases). V was trimmed by 3 bases and J by 5 bases, leaving 17 bases between them. Germline CDR1 and CDR2: GTSNPN and SVGIG (reference sequence). The CDR3 loop spans 15 amino acids. In DNA form, the CDR3 reads TGTGCCTGGAGCCTTGGATCGGGGTTCAACAATGAGCAGTTCTTC. Encoded protein: CAWSLGSGFNNEQFF.

This chain connects TRBV7-3 to TRBJ2-5; 8 positions agree with TRBD1. The length of the CDR3 is 14 residues. The J segment lost 9 bases and the V segment lost 5 bases, leaving 11 bases of the junction unmatched. Germline assignment: CDR1 SGHTA and CDR2 FQGTGA. This CDR3 is CASSPGQGGRAQYF. CDR3 nucleotides: TGTGCCAGCAGCCCCGGACAGGGTGGTAGGGCCCAGTACTTC.

The chain recombines TRBV4-2 with TRBJ1-2; D gene unclear. Germline loops: CDR1 LGHNA, CDR2 YNFKEQ. V was cut by 1 base and J by 1 base, with 7 bases left in between. The CDR3 length is 14 residues. The CDR3 DNA reads TGTGCCAGCAGCCAAGTCAGCGGTAACTATGGCTACACCTTC. Encoded protein: CASSQVSGNYGYTF.

V and J are TRBV7-9 and TRBJ1-6; no firm D call. The V end was cut by 1 base, the J end by 11 bases, with 9 bases between. CDR1 is SEHNR and CDR2 is FQNEAQ in the germline V gene (reference sequence). The CDR3 is 13 residues long. The CDR3 reads CASSLGDLTPLHF. The CDR3 DNA reads TGTGCCAGCAGCTTAGGGGATTTGACACCCCTCCACTTT.

This chain links TRBV21-1 with TRBJ1-3. TRBV21-1 is a listed pseudogene. The CDR3 length is 16 residues. In DNA, the CDR3 is TGTGCCAGCAGCAAAGCGCGAAAGATGGCTGGAAACACCATATATTTT. This translates into CASSKARKMAGNTIYF.

This clone came up once. This chain joins TRBV7-9 and TRBJ2-1; D possibly matches TRBD1 or TRBD2 (5 bases each). V lost 3 bases and J 4 bases, leaving 13 bases between the germline ends. CDR3 length: 15 amino acids. The germline gives CDR1 SEHNR, CDR2 FQNEAQ (reference sequence). CDR3 residues: CASSFVGVIYNEQFF. The CDR3 nucleotides are TGTGCCAGCAGCTTTGTGGGGGTAATTTACAATGAGCAGTTCTTC.

This chain joins TRBV12-5 and TRBJ2-7; D remains ambiguous. This CDR3 is 14 amino acids long. CDR1 and CDR2 (germline): LGHNT, FRNRAP. Trimming took off 2 bases at V and 3 bases at J, with 11 bases between the two ends. CDR3 protein: CASGLPPHHYEQYF. In nucleotides, the CDR3 is TGTGCTAGTGGTTTGCCCCCTCACCACTACGAGCAGTACTTC.

The chain carries TRBV6-5 and TRBJ2-5; D remains ambiguous. The CDR3 covers 14 residues. Looked up from germline, CDR1 is MNHEY and CDR2 is SVGAGI. Trimming left V 6 bases short and J 1 base short, with 12 bases between. CDR3: CASRSLGFQETQYF. In DNA, the CDR3 is TGTGCCAGCAGGAGTTTGGGCTTCCAAGAGACCCAGTACTTC.

The chain carries TRBV5-6 and TRBJ2-2, with 7 bases fitting TRBD1. CDR1 is SGHDT, CDR2 YYEEEE, per germline. This CDR3 has 17 amino acids. The V segment lost 3 bases and the J segment 1 base; nucleotides outside the gene matches: 9. CDR3 bases: TGTGCCAGCAGCTCATCGTTGGACAGGCTGAACACCGGGGAGCTGTTTTTT. Translating it yields CASSSSLDRLNTGELFF.

The rearrangement links TRBV24-1 to TRBJ1-2; 10 bases map to TRBD1. Germline V gene sequence: CDR1 KGHDR, CDR2 SFDVKD. This CDR3 is built from 14 residues. V shed 6 bases, J shed 4 bases, and the junction held 4 bases outside the gene matches. The CDR3 DNA sequence: TGTGCCACCAGTTCGGACAGGGGGAGCTATGGCTACACCTTC. Residues: CATSSDRGSYGYTF.

This clone has a single count. The V and J genes are TRBV18 and TRBJ2-3; no definite D call. The CDR3 totals 16 residues. Germline CDR1 KGHSH, CDR2 LQKENI. V dropped 5 bases and J dropped 3 bases, with 18 bases sitting between them. The CDR3 sequence is CASSSPDFVLTDTQYF. The CDR3 DNA sequence: TGTGCCAGCTCATCTCCTGACTTCGTCTTGACAGATACGCAGTATTTT.

This clone was seen a single time. The chain combines TRBV6-5 with TRBJ1-4; D gene ambiguous. V lost 5 bases and J lost 0, with 7 bases in between. Germline assignment: CDR1 MNHEY and CDR2 SVGAGI. The CDR3 contains 14 residues. The chain's CDR3 is CASSPTATNEKLFF. In nucleotides, the CDR3 is TGTGCCAGCAGTCCAACTGCAACTAATGAAAAACTGTTTTTT.

The CDR3 coding sequence is TGTGCCAGCAGCGGACAGTACAATCAGCCCCAGCATTTT. It codes for CASSGQYNQPQHF. The V gene is TRBV3-1 (or the pseudogene TRBV3-2), the J gene TRBJ1-5; tentatively, D is TRBD1 (6 bases). V lost 5 bases to trimming and J lost 3 bases, with 8 bases between them. The length of the CDR3 is 13 residues. The germline gives CDR1 LGHDT, CDR2 YNNKEL (reference sequence).

This chain joins TRBV19 and TRBJ2-5; 9 bases agree with TRBD1. V shed 7 bases, J shed 4 bases, and the junction held 10 bases outside the gene matches. CDR1 LNHDA and CDR2 SQIVND come from the germline V gene (reference sequence). This CDR3 is built from 15 residues. The CDR3 DNA is TGTGCCAGTAAGTCCCGGGACAGGGTCGGAGAGACCCAGTACTTC. Translation gives CASKSRDRVGETQYF.

DNA for the CDR3: TGTGCCAGTAGTCTCCGTCGGGAGTATAATTCACCCCTCCACTTT. Amino acids: CASSLRREYNSPLHF. The V gene is TRBV19, the J gene TRBJ1-6; D gene uncertain. The V gene lost 5 bases and the J gene lost 4 bases, with 12 bases spanning the gap. The length of the CDR3 is 15 residues. Germline loops: CDR1 LNHDA, CDR2 SQIVND (reference sequence).

The rearrangement joins TRBV11-2 to TRBJ2-3, with unresolved D. The CDR3 spans 12 residues. CDR1 and CDR2 from the germline V gene are SGHAT and FQNNGV. Trimming took 0 bases from V and 8 from J, leaving 6 bases between them. The CDR3 spells CASSLDTGTQYF. The CDR3 DNA sequence: TGTGCCAGCAGCTTAGATACCGGTACGCAGTATTTT.

The chain is built from TRBV5-1 and TRBJ1-1; no definite D call. V was pared by 1 base and J by 1 base, with 5 bases between. The germline V gene has CDR1 SGHRS and CDR2 YFSETQ. There are 13 residues in the CDR3. Written as DNA, the CDR3 is TGCGCCAGCAGCTTGTTTACGAACACTGAAGCTTTCTTT. Translating it yields CASSLFTNTEAFF.

This chain links TRBV6-5 with TRBJ1-2; a weak D match, TRBD1 (6 bases). This CDR3 region has 16 residues. Trimming took off 2 bases at V and 6 bases at J, with 19 bases between the two ends. CDR1 is MNHEY, CDR2 SVGAGI, per germline. The CDR3 is CASSYNPQGKIDGYTF. Here the CDR3 DNA reads TGTGCCAGCAGTTACAACCCCCAGGGGAAGATCGATGGCTACACCTTC.

CDR3 protein: CASSLAHFGGTGELFF. CDR3 coding DNA: TGTGCCAGCAGCTTGGCCCACTTTGGGGGGACCGGGGAGCTGTTTTTT. V usage is TRBV5-6 and J usage is TRBJ2-2; D might be TRBD2 (6 bases). V was pared by 0 bases and J by 5 bases, with 14 bases between. The CDR3 spans 16 residues. Germline V gene data show CDR1 as SGHDT and CDR2 as YYEEEE.

The chain is built from TRBV15 and TRBJ2-2, with 10 nucleotides matching TRBD1. The germline V gene has CDR1 LNHNV and CDR2 YYDKDF (reference sequence). There are 16 residues in the CDR3. V was clipped by 3 bases and J by 9 bases; unmatched bases: 10. The CDR3 sequence is CATSSGPGQGPRELFF. Written as DNA, the CDR3 is TGTGCCACCAGCAGCGGACCGGGACAGGGGCCCCGGGAGCTGTTTTTT.

The CDR3 region has the DNA TGTGCCAGCAGCCACCCGGGGACAGTAGCTGAGCAGTTCTTC. Its protein is CASSHPGTVAEQFF. The rearrangement links TRBV14 to TRBJ2-1, with 7 bases matching TRBD1. This CDR3 has 14 amino acids. V shed 3 bases, J shed 9 bases, and the junction held 8 bases outside the gene matches. Germline V gives CDR1 SGHDN, CDR2 FVKESK.

The genes are TRBV21-1 and TRBJ1-1; the table's TRBD1 call for D was not verified on the DNA. TRBV21-1 is annotated as a pseudogene. The CDR3 extends over 20 amino acids. CDR3 region: CASSKGLPAAGAVPPLGAFF. CDR3 sequence (DNA): TGTGCCAGCAGCAAAGGGCTGCCGGCGGCAGGGGCGGTTCCCCCGCTGGGGGCTTTCTTT.

This chain joins TRBV7-6 and TRBJ2-7; a possible D gene is TRBD1 (6 bases). The CDR3 loop spans 13 amino acids. From germline, CDR1 is SGHVS and CDR2 FNYEAQ. V lost 4 bases and J lost 5, with 12 bases in between. The CDR3 spells CASSWEPGDEQYF. In DNA, the CDR3 is TGTGCCAGCAGCTGGGAACCAGGGGACGAGCAGTACTTC.

The chain couples TRBV18 to TRBJ2-6; D is unclear. The CDR3 length is 16 residues. Germline V lookup: CDR1 KGHSH, CDR2 LQKENI. V lost 8 bases, J lost 0 bases, and 14 bases lay in between. Written as DNA, the CDR3 is TGTGCCAGCCCGCGTAGCCCGGGCTCTGGGGCCAACGTCCTGACTTTC. It is translated as CASPRSPGSGANVLTF.